This TCR beta chain appears in the sequencing data of a study of graft-versus-host responses after intestinal transplantation. Study-wide results and caveats: GvH clones turned up in recipient marrow; some had shown up first in ileum or blood.

Only in-frame clones appear in the TCRdb table, and some are missing; sequencing was by immunoSEQ multiplex PCR. In the table there are about 22,000 clones, 50% to 60% of which are singletons. This clone was observed a few times. After mixed lymphocyte reaction, dividing CD4+ and CD8+ responder T cells were sorted. Sequenced here: alloreactive CD4+ T cells from a mixed lymphocyte reaction culture, sampled before intestinal transplant. The subset denotes: CFSE-low proliferating T cells sorted from roughly 6-day pre-transplant mixed lymphocyte reaction (GvH or HvG direction). The sequence derives from a human patient who received an intestinal transplant.

The CDR3 loop is CSVRGAEDTQYF. The DNA of the CDR3 is TGCAGCGTTCGGGGGGCGGAGGATACGCAGTATTTT. This rearrangement joins TRBV29-1 to TRBJ2-3, with a possible D match to TRBD2 (7 bases). The CDR3 is 12 amino acids. Trimming cost V 5 bases and J 6 bases, with 12 bases left between them. The germline gives CDR1 SQVTM, CDR2 ANQGSEA.